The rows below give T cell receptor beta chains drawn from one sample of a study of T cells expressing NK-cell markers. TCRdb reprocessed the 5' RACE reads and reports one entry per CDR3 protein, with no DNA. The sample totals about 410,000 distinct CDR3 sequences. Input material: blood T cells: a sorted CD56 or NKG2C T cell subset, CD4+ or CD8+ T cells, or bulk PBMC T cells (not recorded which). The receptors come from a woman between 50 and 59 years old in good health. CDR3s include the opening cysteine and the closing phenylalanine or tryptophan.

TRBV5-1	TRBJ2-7	CASSSDSYEQYF
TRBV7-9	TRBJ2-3	CASSPYWQDTQYF
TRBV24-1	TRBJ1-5	CATSDLWGAGNQPQHF
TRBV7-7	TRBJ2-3	CASSLGASQGVFADTQYF
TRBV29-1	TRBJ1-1	CSVDRAARNTEAFF
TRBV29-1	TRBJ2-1	CSVAPLSGNYNEQFF
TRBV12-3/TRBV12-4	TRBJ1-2	CASSFLRGRQGYTF
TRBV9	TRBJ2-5	CASSGGTSGRGQETQYF
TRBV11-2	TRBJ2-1	CASTLGRRDSTDNEQFF
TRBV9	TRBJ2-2	CASSQTGSTNTGELFF
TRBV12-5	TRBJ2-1	CASGRAGGPYEQFF
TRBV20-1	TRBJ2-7	CSASQGEWEQYF
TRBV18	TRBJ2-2	CASSRWTSGLSGTGELFF
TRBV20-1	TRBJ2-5	CSARTSGETQYF
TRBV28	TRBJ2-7	CASSLTSGRPSYEQYF
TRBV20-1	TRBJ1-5	CSASLRNQRGQPQHF
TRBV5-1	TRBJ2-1	CASSRAGEAYNEQFF
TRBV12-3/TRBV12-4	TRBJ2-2	CASLSGAGGPRHTGELFF
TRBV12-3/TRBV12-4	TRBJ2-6	CASSVQIGATGIMGANVLTF
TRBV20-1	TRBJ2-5	CSVLDSRGQKTQYF
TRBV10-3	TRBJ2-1	CAISEGGSSYNEQFF
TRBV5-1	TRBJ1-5	CASSFDRGVGQPQHF